The present TCR beta chain was sequenced within a study of T-cell memory formation after mild COVID-19 (dated by TCRdb to the early 2020s). General notes on the study: TCR sequence clusters from the two donors were largely donor specific. T-cell clones expanding and contracting after mild COVID-19 in two donors were tracked by longitudinal TCRalpha and TCRbeta repertoire sequencing. The cohort was made up of two young adult volunteers, one female and one male, who were previously healthy. Findings and caveats that apply to the study as a whole: The study included only a couple of mild cases, and larger cohorts that include severe cases with pre-infection samples were judged to be necessary. Clones that contracted from day 15 to 85 showed balanced CD4/CD8 phenotypes, whereas a second wave of clones that expanded from day 15 to 37 leaned towards CD4+. Some responding clones were detected in pre-infection memory, suggesting pre-existing cross-reactive memory T cells joined the SARS-CoV-2 response. Whether the second-wave clones peaking on day 37 were SARS-CoV-2 specific was not confirmed. Contracting CD4+ clones were located mainly in the CM and EM memory subsets, whereas CD8+ clones were found to be enriched in EMRA.

Ficoll-Paque density gradient centrifugation was used to isolate PBMCs. This sample was sequenced with an Illumina NovaSeq 6000. TCRalpha and TCRbeta cDNA libraries were built by 5'RACE with constant-segment primers, adding sample barcodes and unique molecular identifiers. RNA was extracted from every sample with Trizol reagent. Amplification of the libraries took two PCR steps, and the second step added a second sample barcode plus Illumina TruSeq adapters. Sequencing of libraries was performed on an Illumina NovaSeq with 2 x 150 bp paired-end reads. The authors' analysis ran thus. Reads were demultiplexed and collapsed into UMI-guided consensus sequences with migec v1.2.7. Using mixcr v2.1.11, UMI consensuses were aligned to TRA and TRB V and J templates and then assembled into clonotypes. A clonotype was counted as expanded or contracted only if both edgeR and NoisET called the change significant, with noise models trained on biological replicates. For edgeR calls, the thresholds were a false discovery rate-adjusted p below 0.01 and a log2 fold-change of 1. As an exploratory analysis of dynamics, max-normalized trajectories of the 1000 most abundant clonotypes were examined with PCA combined with hierarchical clustering. Separately sequenced CD4+ and CD8+ repertoires were used to assign a CD4 or CD8 phenotype to each responding clone. TCRdb itself trimmed the public reads at Q25 with fastp, ran MiXCR and retained productive beta chains. When rows share a CDR3 protein, they turn into one entry using the most common DNA and genes. These V and J calls are TCRdb output, not the study's own analysis. This sample holds 210,000 or so distinct CDR3 sequences; approximately 16% were observed only once. The top ten hold roughly 2.6% of the sample.

V is cut back by 3 bases and J by 2 bases, with 5 bases in the junction unmatched. The CDR3 measures 17 amino acids from cysteine to phenylalanine. The entry retains the CDR3 DNA only, 51 bases that are in frame from base 1. CDR1 SGHDT and CDR2 YYEEEE are derived from the germline V gene. This clonotype was seen many times. The specificity of this receptor is unknown. Nothing much larger sits one base from this clone, and base qualities are not available. The V and J genes are TRBV5-6 and TRBJ2-1, and 13 junctional nucleotides match TRBD2. This sequence originates from an adult woman who had mild COVID-19 (a few samples of this study predate the infection). The sample titles of this study are shuffled in the database, so cell type and time point are left out; the donor was told from shared clones. Sample: PBMCs or a T cell subset sorted from them (not recorded which). The DNA sequence is TGTGCCAGCAGCTCCGGACTAGCGGGAGCCCCCTACAATGAGCAGTTCTTC. Translated, this gives CASSSGLAGAPYNEQFF.